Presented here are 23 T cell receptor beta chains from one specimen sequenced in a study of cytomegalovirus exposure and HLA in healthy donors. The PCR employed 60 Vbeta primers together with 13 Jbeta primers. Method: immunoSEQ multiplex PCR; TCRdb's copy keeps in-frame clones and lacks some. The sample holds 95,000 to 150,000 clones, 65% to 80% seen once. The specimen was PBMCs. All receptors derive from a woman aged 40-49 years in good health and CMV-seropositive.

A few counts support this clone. The DNA of the CDR3 is TGTGCCTGGATCGGGAAGACAGGGCAATCACCCCTCCACTTT. Protein sequence: CAWIGKTGQSPLHF. The V call is TRBV30, the J call TRBJ1-6, with 7 bases identical to TRBD1. Germline V gene sequence: CDR1 GTSNPN, CDR2 SVGIG (reference sequence). After removal of 4 bases from V and 10 bases from J, the junction contained 10 bases not matched to a gene. CDR3 length equals 14 residues.

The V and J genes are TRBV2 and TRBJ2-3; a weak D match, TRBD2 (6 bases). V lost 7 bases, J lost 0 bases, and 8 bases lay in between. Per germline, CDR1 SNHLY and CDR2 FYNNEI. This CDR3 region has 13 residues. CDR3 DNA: TGTGCCAGCACCGGGACTAGCACAGATACGCAGTATTTT. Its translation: CASTGTSTDTQYF.

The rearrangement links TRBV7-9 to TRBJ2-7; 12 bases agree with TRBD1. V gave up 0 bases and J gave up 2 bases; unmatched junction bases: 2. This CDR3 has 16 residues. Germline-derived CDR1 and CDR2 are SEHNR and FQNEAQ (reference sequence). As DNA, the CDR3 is TGTGCCAGCAGCTTAGCGGGACAGGGGGCGACCTACGAGCAGTACTTC. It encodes CASSLAGQGATYEQYF.

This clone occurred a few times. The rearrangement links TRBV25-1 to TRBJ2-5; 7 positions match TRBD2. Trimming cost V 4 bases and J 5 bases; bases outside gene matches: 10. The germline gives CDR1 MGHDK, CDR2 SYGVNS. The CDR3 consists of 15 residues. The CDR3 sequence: CASSGAGLRAETQYF. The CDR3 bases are TGTGCCAGCAGTGGGGCGGGACTAAGAGCGGAGACCCAGTACTTC.

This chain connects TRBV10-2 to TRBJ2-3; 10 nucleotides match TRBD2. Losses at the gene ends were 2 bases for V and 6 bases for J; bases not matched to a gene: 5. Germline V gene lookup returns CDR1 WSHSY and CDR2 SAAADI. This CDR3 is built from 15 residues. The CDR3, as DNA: TGCGCCAGCAGTGAGACTAGCGGGGCCCCGGATACGCAGTATTTT. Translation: CASSETSGAPDTQYF.

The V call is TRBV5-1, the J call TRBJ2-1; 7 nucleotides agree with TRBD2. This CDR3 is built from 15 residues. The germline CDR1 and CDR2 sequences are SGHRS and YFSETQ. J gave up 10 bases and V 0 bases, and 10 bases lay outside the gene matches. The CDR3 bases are TGCGCCAGCAGCTTGGGACGACTAGCCCAACAGGAGCAGTTCTTC. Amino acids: CASSLGRLAQQEQFF.

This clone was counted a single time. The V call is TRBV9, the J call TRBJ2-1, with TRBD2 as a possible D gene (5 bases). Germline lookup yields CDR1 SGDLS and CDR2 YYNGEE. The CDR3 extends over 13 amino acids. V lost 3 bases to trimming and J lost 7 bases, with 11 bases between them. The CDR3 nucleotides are TGTGCCAGCAGCGATATGGGAGCGAATGAGCAGTTCTTC. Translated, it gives CASSDMGANEQFF.

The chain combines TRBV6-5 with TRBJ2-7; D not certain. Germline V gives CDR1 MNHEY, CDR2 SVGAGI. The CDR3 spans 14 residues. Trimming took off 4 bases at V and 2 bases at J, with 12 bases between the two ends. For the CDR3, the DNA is TGTGCCAGCAGTTCTAGTTTTCCCCCCTACGAGCAGTACTTC. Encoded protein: CASSSSFPPYEQYF.

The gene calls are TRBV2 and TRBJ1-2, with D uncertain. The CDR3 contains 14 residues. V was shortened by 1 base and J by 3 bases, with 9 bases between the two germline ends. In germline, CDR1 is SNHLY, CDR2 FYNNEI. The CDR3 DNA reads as TGTGCCAGCAGTGAAGGTCCAGGCCACTATGGCTACACCTTC. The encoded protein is CASSEGPGHYGYTF. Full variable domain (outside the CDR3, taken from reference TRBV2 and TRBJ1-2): EPEVTQTPSHQVTQMGQEVILRCVPISNHLYFYWYRQILGQKVEFLVSFYNNEISEKSEIFDDQFSVERPDGSNFTLKIRSTKLEDSAMYFCASSEGPGHYGYTFGSGTRLTVV.

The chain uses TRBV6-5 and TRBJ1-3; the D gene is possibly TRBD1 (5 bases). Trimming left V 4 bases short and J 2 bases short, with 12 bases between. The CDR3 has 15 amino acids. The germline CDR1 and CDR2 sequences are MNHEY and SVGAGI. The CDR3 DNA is TGTGCCAGCAGTTCCGGCGGGGGGGCTGGAAACACCATATATTTT. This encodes CASSSGGGAGNTIYF.

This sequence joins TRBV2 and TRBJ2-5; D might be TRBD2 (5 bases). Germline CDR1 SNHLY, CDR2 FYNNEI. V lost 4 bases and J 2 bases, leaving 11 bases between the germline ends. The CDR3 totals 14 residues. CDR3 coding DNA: TGTGCCAGCAGTGTCTCCCGGGGACAAGAGACCCAGTACTTC. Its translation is CASSVSRGQETQYF.

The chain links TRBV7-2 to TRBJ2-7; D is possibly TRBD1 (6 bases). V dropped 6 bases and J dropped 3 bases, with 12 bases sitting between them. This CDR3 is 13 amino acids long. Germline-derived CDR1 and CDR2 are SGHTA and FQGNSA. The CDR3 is CASSPGHRYEQYF. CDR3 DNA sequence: TGTGCCAGCAGTCCGGGACACCGCTACGAGCAGTACTTC. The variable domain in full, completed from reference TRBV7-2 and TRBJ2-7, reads GAGVSQSPSNKVTEKGKDVELRCDPISGHTALYWYRQSLGQGLEFLIYFQGNSAPDKSGLPSDRFSAERTGGSVSTLTIQRTQQEDSAVYLCASSPGHRYEQYFGPGTRLTVT.

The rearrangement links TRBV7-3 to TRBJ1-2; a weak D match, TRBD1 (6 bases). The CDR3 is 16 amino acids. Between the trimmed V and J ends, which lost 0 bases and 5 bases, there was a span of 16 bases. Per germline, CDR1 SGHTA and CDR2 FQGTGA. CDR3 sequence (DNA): TGTGCCAGCAGCTTAACCCCGGGACACACTGGTTATGGCTACACCTTC. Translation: CASSLTPGHTGYGYTF.

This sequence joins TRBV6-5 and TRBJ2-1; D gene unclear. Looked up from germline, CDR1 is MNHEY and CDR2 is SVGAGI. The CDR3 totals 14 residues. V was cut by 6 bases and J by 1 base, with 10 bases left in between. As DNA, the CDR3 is TGTGCCAGCAGCCAGAGGTATTCCTACAATGAGCAGTTCTTC. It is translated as CASSQRYSYNEQFF.

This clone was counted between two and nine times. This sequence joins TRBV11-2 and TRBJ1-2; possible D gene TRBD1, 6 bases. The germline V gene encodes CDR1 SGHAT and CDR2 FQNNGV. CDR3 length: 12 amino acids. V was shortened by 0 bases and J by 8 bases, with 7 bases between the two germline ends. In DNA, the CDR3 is TGTGCCAGCAGCTTAGAGGGGGCAGGCTACACCTTC. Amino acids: CASSLEGAGYTF.

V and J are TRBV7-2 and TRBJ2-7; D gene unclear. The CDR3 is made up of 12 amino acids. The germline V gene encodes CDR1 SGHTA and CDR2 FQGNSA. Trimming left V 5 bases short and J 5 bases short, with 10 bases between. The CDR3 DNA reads TGTGCCAGCAGCCTACAGCTGAACGAGCAGTACTTC. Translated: CASSLQLNEQYF.

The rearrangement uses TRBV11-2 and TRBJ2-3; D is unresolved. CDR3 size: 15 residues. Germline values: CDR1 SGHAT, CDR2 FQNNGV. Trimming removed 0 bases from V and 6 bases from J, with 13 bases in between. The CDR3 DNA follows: TGTGCCAGCAGCTTAGATCTCGGAGCGCCCGATACGCAGTATTTT. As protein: CASSLDLGAPDTQYF.

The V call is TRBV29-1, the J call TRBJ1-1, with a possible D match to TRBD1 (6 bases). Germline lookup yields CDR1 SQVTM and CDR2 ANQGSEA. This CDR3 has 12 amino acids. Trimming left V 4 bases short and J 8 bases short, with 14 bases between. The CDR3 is CSVGPTGSEAFF. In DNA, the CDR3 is TGCAGCGTTGGCCCTACAGGGTCGGAAGCTTTCTTT.

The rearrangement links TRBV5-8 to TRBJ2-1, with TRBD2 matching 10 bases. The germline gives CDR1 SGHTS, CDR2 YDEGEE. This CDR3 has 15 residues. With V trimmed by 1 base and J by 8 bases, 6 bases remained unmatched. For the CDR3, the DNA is TGTGCCAGCAGCTTGAGAGCGGGGGGGCTCCATGAGCAGTTCTTC. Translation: CASSLRAGGLHEQFF. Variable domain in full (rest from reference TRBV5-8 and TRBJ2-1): EAGVTQSPTHLIKTRGQQATLRCSPISGHTSVYWYQQALGLGLQFLLWYDEGEERNRGNFPPRFSGRQFPNYSSELNVNALELEDSALYLCASSLRAGGLHEQFFGPGTRLTVL.

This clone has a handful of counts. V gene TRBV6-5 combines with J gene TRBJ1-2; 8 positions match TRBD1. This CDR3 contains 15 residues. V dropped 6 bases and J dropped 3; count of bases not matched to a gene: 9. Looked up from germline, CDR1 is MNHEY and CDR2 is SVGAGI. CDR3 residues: CASRPRTGNHYGYTF. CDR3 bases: TGTGCCAGCAGACCCCGGACAGGGAATCACTATGGCTACACCTTC.

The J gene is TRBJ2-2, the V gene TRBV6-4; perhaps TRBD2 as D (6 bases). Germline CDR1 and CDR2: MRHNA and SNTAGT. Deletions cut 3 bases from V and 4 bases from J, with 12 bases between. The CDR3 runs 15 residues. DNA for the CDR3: TGTGCCAGCAGTGAGAGGGCGGAGGGCACCGGGGAGCTGTTTTTT. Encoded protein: CASSERAEGTGELFF.

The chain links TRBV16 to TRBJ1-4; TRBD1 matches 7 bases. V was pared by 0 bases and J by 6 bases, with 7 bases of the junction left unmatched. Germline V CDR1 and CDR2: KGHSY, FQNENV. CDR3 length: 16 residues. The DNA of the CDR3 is TGTGCCAGCAGCCAATCGCGAAGCCAGGGGGATGAAAAACTGTTTTTT. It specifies CASSQSRSQGDEKLFF.

Written as DNA, the CDR3 is TGTGCCAGCTCACCAAGACAGGCGGAGGGAAACACCATATATTTT. Amino acid sequence: CASSPRQAEGNTIYF. V usage is TRBV18 and J usage is TRBJ1-3, with D perhaps TRBD1 (6 bases). Looked up from germline, CDR1 is KGHSH and CDR2 is LQKENI. Trimming removed 2 bases from V and 4 bases from J, with 12 bases in between. The CDR3 extends over 15 amino acids.